In its sample, the clone carrying this T cell receptor beta chain was seen a few times. Its antigen is not identified. Addition of a universal primer site occurred through template switching, and cDNA carried unique molecular identifiers. TCRdb called the 5' RACE reads again in MiXCR, with one record for every CDR3 protein. The sample has some 240,000 distinct CDR3 sequences, more than 9% seen once. The CDR3 is 15 residues long. V was pared by 0 bases and J by 1 base, with 7 bases between. Germline V gene data show CDR1 as MGHRA and CDR2 as YSYEKL. These data originate in a study of identical twins. Regarding the study as a whole: Cord blood beta clonotypes present at high abundance carried fewer insertions; no such pattern appeared in memory repertoires.

This receptor was identified in a middle-aged man in good health. The specimen sequenced was memory T cells sorted from blood. This chain joins TRBV4-1 and TRBJ1-5, with D uncertain. The CDR3 DNA sequence: TGCGCCAGCAGCCAAGAACCACAAAGCAATCAGCCCCAGCATTTT. This encodes CASSQEPQSNQPQHF.